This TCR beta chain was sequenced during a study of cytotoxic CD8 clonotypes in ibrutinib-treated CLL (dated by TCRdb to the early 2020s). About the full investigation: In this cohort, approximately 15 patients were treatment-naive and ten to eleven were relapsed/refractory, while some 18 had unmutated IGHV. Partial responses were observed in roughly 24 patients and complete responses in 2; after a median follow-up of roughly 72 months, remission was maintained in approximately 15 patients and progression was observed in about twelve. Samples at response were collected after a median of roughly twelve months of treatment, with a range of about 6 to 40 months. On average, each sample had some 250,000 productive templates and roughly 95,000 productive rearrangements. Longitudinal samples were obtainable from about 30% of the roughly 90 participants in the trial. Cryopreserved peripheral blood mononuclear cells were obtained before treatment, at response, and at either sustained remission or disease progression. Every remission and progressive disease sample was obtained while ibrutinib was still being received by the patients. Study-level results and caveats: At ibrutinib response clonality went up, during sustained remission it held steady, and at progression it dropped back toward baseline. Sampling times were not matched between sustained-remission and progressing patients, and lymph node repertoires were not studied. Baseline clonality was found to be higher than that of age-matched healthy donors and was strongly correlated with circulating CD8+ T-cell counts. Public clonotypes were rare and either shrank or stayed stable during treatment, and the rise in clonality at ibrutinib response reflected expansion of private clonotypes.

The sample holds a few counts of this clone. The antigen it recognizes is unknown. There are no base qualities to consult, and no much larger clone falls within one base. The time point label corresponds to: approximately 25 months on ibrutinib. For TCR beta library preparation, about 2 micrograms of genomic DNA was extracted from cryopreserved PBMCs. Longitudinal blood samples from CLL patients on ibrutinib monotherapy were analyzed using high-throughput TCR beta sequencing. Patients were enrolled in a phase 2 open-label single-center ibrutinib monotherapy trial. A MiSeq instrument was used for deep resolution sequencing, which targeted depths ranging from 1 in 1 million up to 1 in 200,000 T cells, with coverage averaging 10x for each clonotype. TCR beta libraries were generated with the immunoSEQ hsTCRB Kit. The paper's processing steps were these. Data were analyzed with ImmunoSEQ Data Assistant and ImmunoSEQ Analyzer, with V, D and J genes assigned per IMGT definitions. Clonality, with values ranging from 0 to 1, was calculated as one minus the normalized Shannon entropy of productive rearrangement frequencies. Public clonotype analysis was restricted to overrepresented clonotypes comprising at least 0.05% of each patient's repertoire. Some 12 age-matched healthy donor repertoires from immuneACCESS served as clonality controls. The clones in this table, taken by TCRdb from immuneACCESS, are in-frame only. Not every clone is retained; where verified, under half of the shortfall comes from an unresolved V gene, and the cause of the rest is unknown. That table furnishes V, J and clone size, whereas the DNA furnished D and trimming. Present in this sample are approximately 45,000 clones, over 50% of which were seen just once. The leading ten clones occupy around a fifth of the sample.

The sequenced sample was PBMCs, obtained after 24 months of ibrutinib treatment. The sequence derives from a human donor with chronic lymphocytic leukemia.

Here the CDR3 is given as CASSLRDRGSYEQYF. Here is the DNA: TGTGCCAGCAGCTTAAGGGACAGGGGGAGCTACGAGCAGTACTTC. The sequence is built from TRBV11-2 and TRBJ2-7; the central 11 bases match TRBD1. From a lookup of the germline V gene, CDR1 and CDR2 are SGHAT and FQNNGV. The junction shows trimming of 2 bases on V and 3 bases on J, and the gene matches do not reach 3 bases of it. The CDR3 contains 15 residues, cysteine and phenylalanine counted. CDR3 DNA only is kept here, 45 bases in frame from base 1.